This is a list of T cell receptor beta chains from one sample in a study of cytomegalovirus exposure and HLA in healthy donors. Sequencing was performed with immunoSEQ multiplex PCR; in TCRdb, only in-frame clones are kept and a portion is missing. With some 200,000 clones in the sample, the ten largest clones hold 0.9% to 1.4%. The sample taken for sequencing was PBMCs. The receptors originated from a girl aged 2-10 years in good health and CMV-seropositive. The conserved cysteine and the conserved F or W are not part of the CDR3 here. Fields, in order: J gene, V gene, CDR3 protein.

>TRBJ2-1|TRBV28
ASSIGTGGVYNEQF
>TRBJ2-7|TRBV6-5
ASSYADREGEQY
>TRBJ1-2|TRBV6-5
ASSYLQGPANYGYT
>TRBJ2-1|TRBV7-8
ASSFYLAKDNEQF
>TRBJ2-2|TRBV7-6
ASSLFVLAGELF
>TRBJ2-1|TRBV10-3
AISESTLGQTPNEQF
>TRBJ2-3|TRBV5-1
ASSLSSGKYADTQY
>TRBJ2-7|TRBV6-5
ASSLGLAGDEQY
>TRBJ2-1|TRBV15
ATSRGSLSIRVYNEQF
>TRBJ2-3|TRBV5-1
ASSSTRGDGGDTQY
>TRBJ2-7|TRBV10-1
ASSETGYEQY
>TRBJ2-1|TRBV30
AWSVLWTSGLNNEQF
>TRBJ2-2|TRBV7-2
ASSPTSGRAVGELF
>TRBJ2-3|TRBV5-1
ASSTVIGTDTQY
>TRBJ2-1|TRBV10-3
AIAGPGGADEQF
>TRBJ2-7|TRBV2
ASGTFSGRGEQY
>TRBJ2-2|TRBV6-1
ASSDPGQGRRNTGELF
>TRBJ2-7|TRBV5-1
ASSSPPGQLTYEQY
>TRBJ2-1|TRBV7-9
ASSLISETGVKNEQF
>TRBJ2-1|TRBV27
ASTTSGNYNEQF
>TRBJ2-1|TRBV28
ASSLQVSYNEQF
>TRBJ1-1|TRBV5-4
ASGQEIAF
>TRBJ1-3|TRBV20-1
SAAQGNTIY
>TRBJ2-7|TRBV11-2
ASSWTGGPAGYEQY
>TRBJ2-1|TRBV29-1
SVFPGLANNEQF
>TRBJ1-4|TRBV18
ASSPSDGLGRNEKLF
>TRBJ2-7|TRBV28
ASGQTYPLEQY
>TRBJ2-3|TRBV19
ASSTRLAGDTDTQY
>TRBJ2-3|TRBV28
ASSTPGRDTQY
>TRBJ1-5|TRBV18
ASSPLSDREWPQH
>TRBJ2-1|TRBV18
ASSPPGTSGYNEQF
>-|TRBV28
ASRDRAYEQY
>TRBJ2-1|TRBV11-2
ASSLATGVNEQF
>TRBJ1-4|TRBV19
ASRTGVEGKLF
>TRBJ2-5|TRBV6-1
ASSWAGGLRETQY
>TRBJ2-1|TRBV5-1
ASRTGNEQF
>TRBJ2-7|TRBV10-2
ASSESQPRLGRPYEQY
>TRBJ2-7|TRBV7-2
ASSPNLAGGYEQY
>TRBJ2-3|TRBV18
ASSPGTSGTDTQY
>TRBJ1-1|TRBV5-6
ASTHFGNRIEAF
>TRBJ2-7|TRBV7-2
ASSLPSSGRGQY
>TRBJ1-5|TRBV28
ASGRLDGPQH
>TRBJ1-1|TRBV10-2
ASGDLNQREDTEAF
>TRBJ2-7|TRBV27
ASSLSITGTSGSSYEQY
>TRBJ1-4|TRBV6-1
ASSQRDRVGGKLF
>TRBJ1-1|TRBV7-8
ASGHRPKENAEAF
>TRBJ1-1|TRBV13
ASSTRLGRLSEAF
>TRBJ2-6|TRBV6-1
ASSHRRSGANVLT
>TRBJ2-1|TRBV7-9
ASSRGAAEEQF
>TRBJ2-2|TRBV4-1
ASSQGRGGRAAGELF
>TRBJ2-5|TRBV2
ASSPRTGGQETQY
>TRBJ2-1|TRBV6-1
ASSAEDPQGWF
>-|TRBV2
ASSLTYEQY
>TRBJ2-3|TRBV5-1
ASSPHTLSTDTQY
>TRBJ2-2|TRBV5-1
ASSLVISTGELF
>TRBJ2-1|TRBV20-1
SAPLVSEQF
>TRBJ1-4|TRBV19
ASTNDRIDEKLF
>TRBJ2-5|TRBV1
TSSLEAGLRKTQY
>TRBJ2-7|TRBV7-6
ASSPKGLADSYEQY